Described below is a single T cell receptor beta chain sequence and its context. The assay was immunoSEQ multiplex PCR, and TCRdb's table has in-frame clones only and misses some. The sample gives about 17,000 clones, just over 70% of which show up once; 10% to 15% is in the top ten. Stated treatment: randomized to nivolumab then ipilimumab (arm A) or the reverse (arm B). From thawed PBMCs, live CD3+CD8+ cells negative for CD19 and CD56 were sorted. The CDR3 length is 13 residues. Trimming stripped 2 bases from V and 0 bases from J, with 4 bases between. Germline CDR1 SNHLY, CDR2 FYNNEI. The entry originates in a study of sequential checkpoint blockade in melanoma. Study in general: After both sequences, patients received maintenance nivolumab.

The source is a human donor with melanoma. The chain couples TRBV2 to TRBJ1-1; no reliable D call. Sequenced material: CD8+ T cells sorted from blood (inferred from file names), taken from a patient given nivolumab and ipilimumab in sequence. In DNA, the CDR3 is TGTGCCAGCAGTGAAAGCTTGAACACTGAAGCTTTCTTT. Protein sequence: CASSESLNTEAFF.